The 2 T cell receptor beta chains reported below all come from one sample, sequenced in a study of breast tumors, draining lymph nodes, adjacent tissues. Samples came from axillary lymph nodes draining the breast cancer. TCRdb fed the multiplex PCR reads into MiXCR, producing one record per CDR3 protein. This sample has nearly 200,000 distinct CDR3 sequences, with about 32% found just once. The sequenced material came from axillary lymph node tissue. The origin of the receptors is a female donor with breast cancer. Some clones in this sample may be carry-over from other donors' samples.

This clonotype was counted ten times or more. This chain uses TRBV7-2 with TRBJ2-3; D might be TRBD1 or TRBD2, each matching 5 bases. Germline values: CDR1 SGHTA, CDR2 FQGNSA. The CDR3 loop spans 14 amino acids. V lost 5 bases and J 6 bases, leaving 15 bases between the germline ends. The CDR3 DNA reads TGTGCCAGCAGCAAAGAGGCAGGGACGGATACGCAGTATTTT. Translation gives CASSKEAGTDTQYF.

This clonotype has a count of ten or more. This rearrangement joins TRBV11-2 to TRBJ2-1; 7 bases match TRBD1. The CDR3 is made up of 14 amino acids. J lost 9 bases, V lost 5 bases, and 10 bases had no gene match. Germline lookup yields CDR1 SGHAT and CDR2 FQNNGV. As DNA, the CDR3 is TGTGCCAGCAGCCCCCAGCGACAGGGTGGTGAGCAGTTCTTC. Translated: CASSPQRQGGEQFF.